This TCR beta chain emerged from a study of T-cell reconstitution after alpha-beta-depleted transplantation in children. This clonotype was seen repeatedly, ten times or more. Preparation of the TCRbeta library involved a method that used unique molecular identifiers. From the PCR reads, TCRdb called clonotypes with MiXCR, one entry per CDR3 protein. The repertoire holds about 110,000 distinct CDR3 sequences, with 9% to 12% as singletons. Germline V gives CDR1 SQVTM, CDR2 ANQGSEA. The ends were cut back, 4 bases at V and 0 bases at J, with 15 bases in the middle. CDR3 length: 15 amino acids. The source of this sequence is a human donor who donated a stem cell graft to a child with acute lymphoblastic leukemia. The material sequenced was PBMCs from the stem cell graft donor, taken from the stem cell graft. The chain couples TRBV29-1 to TRBJ1-2, with D tentatively TRBD1 (6 bases). Here the CDR3 reads CSVAGGEGANYGYTF. The DNA of the CDR3 is TGCAGCGTTGCAGGAGGAGAGGGGGCTAACTATGGCTACACCTTC. Together with reference TRBV29-1 and TRBJ1-2, the CDR3 gives the full variable domain: SAVISQKPSRDICQRGTSLTIQCQVDSQVTMMFWYRQQPGQSLTLIATANQGSEATYESGFVIDKFPISRPNLTFSTLTVSNMSPEDSSIYLCSVAGGEGANYGYTFGSGTRLTVV.